This passage covers 18 T cell receptor beta chains from one sample sequenced in a study of cytotoxic CD8 clonotypes in ibrutinib-treated CLL. Only in-frame clones appear in the TCRdb table, and some are missing; sequencing was by immunoSEQ multiplex PCR. The sample carries 300,000 to 400,000 clones, 67% recorded once. The sequencing here drew on PBMCs, taken after 36 months of ibrutinib treatment. These receptors originate from a human donor with chronic lymphocytic leukemia.

This clone came up a few times. V is TRBV6-1 and J is TRBJ2-2; D call uncertain. Trimming left V 3 bases short and J 6 bases short, with 11 bases between. The CDR3 extends over 14 amino acids. Germline CDR1 reads MNHNS; CDR2 reads SASEGT. The CDR3 bases are TGTGCCAGCAGTGATTGGGCCCTCGCCGGGGAGCTGTTTTTT. It encodes CASSDWALAGELFF.

The rearrangement joins TRBV4-1 to TRBJ1-2; D perhaps matches TRBD1 (6 bases). V lost 0 bases, J lost 4 bases, and 9 bases lay in between. Germline V CDR1 and CDR2: MGHRA, YSYEKL. The CDR3 length is 14 residues. CDR3 nucleotide sequence: TGCGCCAGCAGCCAAGAGGACAGCGCCTATGGCTACACCTTC. Its translation: CASSQEDSAYGYTF.

This clone has just one count. The J gene is TRBJ2-3, the V gene TRBV7-6, with D uncertain. The length of the CDR3 is 13 residues. CDR1 and CDR2 from the germline V gene are SGHVS and FNYEAQ. V lost 1 base and J lost 1, with 3 bases in between. DNA for the CDR3: TGTGCCAGCAGCTTAGGTGGCACAGATACGCAGTATTTT. It codes for CASSLGGTDTQYF.

J is TRBJ2-3 and V is TRBV5-1, with 9 bases fitting TRBD2. CDR3 size: 17 residues. The germline gives CDR1 SGHRS, CDR2 YFSETQ. Trimming removed 5 bases from V and 3 bases from J; junction bases left unmatched: 13. The CDR3 nucleotides read TGCGCCAGCAGGCGATCTCCCAGCGGGGGGTCGACAGATACGCAGTATTTT. It codes for CASRRSPSGGSTDTQYF.

The table lists this clone with a few counts. The rearrangement joins TRBV18 to TRBJ2-3; TRBD1 matches 10 bases. In germline, CDR1 is KGHSH, CDR2 LQKENI. Unmatched junction bases numbered 7, after V lost 2 bases and J lost 2 bases. The CDR3 is 17 residues long. CDR3 amino acids: CASSPTFGTGVTDTQYF. Written as DNA, the CDR3 is TGTGCCAGCTCACCAACTTTCGGGACAGGGGTCACAGATACGCAGTATTTT.

The chain links TRBV5-4 to TRBJ2-3; D perhaps matches TRBD2 (5 bases). Germline V gives CDR1 SGHNT, CDR2 YYREEE (reference sequence). The germline V and J ends were trimmed by 4 bases and 2 bases, with 8 bases remaining between them. This CDR3 has 13 residues. The CDR3 here is CASSRTDTDTQYF. In nucleotides, the CDR3 is TGTGCCAGCAGCCGGACTGACACAGATACGCAGTATTTT.

The DNA of the CDR3 is TGTGCCAGCATGACGGGGACAGGGATCAACGAGCAGTACTTC. It codes for CASMTGTGINEQYF. The chain combines TRBV5-5 with TRBJ2-7; 9 bases match TRBD1. CDR3 size: 14 residues. With 6 bases clipped from V and 5 bases from J, the junction kept 9 bases outside the gene matches. Germline CDR1 is SGHKS and CDR2 is YYEKEE (reference sequence).

The V call is TRBV4-3, the J call TRBJ2-7, with a tentative D call TRBD1 (6 bases). The V gene's germline CDR1 is LGHNA and CDR2 YSLEER. There are 14 residues in the CDR3. V lost 1 base, J lost 2 bases, and 9 bases lay in between. The CDR3 protein is CASSQVHRAYEQYF. CDR3 nucleotides: TGCGCCAGCAGCCAAGTGCACAGGGCCTACGAGCAGTACTTC.

This clone was recorded a few times. This rearrangement joins TRBV5-1 to TRBJ1-2; 7 nucleotides line up with TRBD1. V lost 1 base to trimming and J lost 0 bases; unmatched junction nucleotides: 9. The CDR3 length is 17 residues. Looked up from germline, CDR1 is SGHRS and CDR2 is YFSETQ. Written as DNA, the CDR3 is TGCGCCAGCAGCTTGACAGGGGATGGATTTGCTAACTATGGCTACACCTTC. Amino acid sequence: CASSLTGDGFANYGYTF.

Concerning this clone itself: Other DNA variants within this sample encode the same CDR3. The chain couples TRBV9 to TRBJ2-7, with unresolved D. CDR1 is SGDLS, CDR2 YYNGEE, per germline. There are 13 residues in the CDR3. The V end was cut by 0 bases, the J end by 0 bases, with 4 bases between. The CDR3 region has the DNA TGTGCCAGCAGCGTAGGGAGCTCCTACGAGCAGTACTTC. Its protein is CASSVGSSYEQYF.

The chain links TRBV9 to TRBJ2-1, with 10 bases identical to TRBD2. This CDR3 is built from 18 residues. The germline CDR1 and CDR2 sequences are SGDLS and YYNGEE. J was trimmed by 0 bases and V by 0 bases; bases with no gene match: 6. The CDR3 sequence is CASSVGLAGARSYNEQFF. The DNA of the CDR3 is TGTGCCAGCAGCGTAGGTCTAGCGGGGGCCCGCTCCTACAATGAGCAGTTCTTC.

V gene TRBV29-1 combines with J gene TRBJ2-2; no reliable D call. Germline CDR1 SQVTM, CDR2 ANQGSEA. V lost 4 bases and J lost 4, with 4 bases in between. The CDR3 is made up of 11 amino acids. The DNA for the CDR3 is TGCAGCGTTGGGTCCACCGGGGAGCTGTTTTTT. Protein product: CSVGSTGELFF.

The rearrangement uses TRBV15 and TRBJ2-1; D is uncertain. In germline, CDR1 is LNHNV, CDR2 YYDKDF (reference sequence). This CDR3 has 15 residues. Trimming removed 0 bases at V and 5 bases at J, with 11 bases between. CDR3 nucleotides: TGTGCCACCAGCAGAGATCGTCTTACCAACAATGAGCAGTTCTTC. Encoded protein: CATSRDRLTNNEQFF.

V usage is TRBV27 and J usage is TRBJ2-7; D may correspond to TRBD1 or TRBD2 (5 bases each). Germline lookup yields CDR1 MNHEY and CDR2 SMNVEV (reference sequence). Trimming removed 0 bases from V and 3 bases from J, with 12 bases in between. This CDR3 is built from 15 residues. In DNA form, the CDR3 reads TGTGCCAGCAGTTTATCGCCGGGACCAAACTACGAGCAGTACTTC. It yields the protein CASSLSPGPNYEQYF.

As concerns this clone: The sample has other DNA sequences that encode this CDR3 too. The chain recombines TRBV7-2 with TRBJ2-5; possibly TRBD1 or TRBD2 for D (6 bases each). The V gene's germline CDR1 is SGHTA and CDR2 FQGNSA. This CDR3 spans 13 amino acids. The V end lost 5 bases, the J end lost 4 bases, and 11 bases lay between the germline ends. CDR3 nucleotides: TGTGCCAGCAGCCGGGGGCAGGGAGAGACCCAGTACTTC. This codes for CASSRGQGETQYF. Full variable domain (remainder filled in from reference TRBV7-2 and TRBJ2-5): GAGVSQSPSNKVTEKGKDVELRCDPISGHTALYWYRQSLGQGLEFLIYFQGNSAPDKSGLPSDRFSAERTGGSVSTLTIQRTQQEDSAVYLCASSRGQGETQYFGPGTRLLVL.

CDR3 amino acids: CASSASGGAYNEQFF. The DNA of the CDR3 is TGTGCCAGCAGCGCTAGCGGGGGCGCGTACAATGAGCAGTTCTTC. J is TRBJ2-1 and V is TRBV7-6; 10 positions match TRBD2. The trim removed 5 bases at V and 4 bases at J, leaving 5 bases unmatched. Germline-derived CDR1 and CDR2 are SGHVS and FNYEAQ. The CDR3 covers 15 residues.

The J gene is TRBJ1-1, the V gene TRBV4-1; perhaps TRBD1 as D (5 bases). V lost 4 bases to trimming and J lost 5 bases, with 20 bases between them. CDR3 length equals 16 residues. The germline CDR1 and CDR2 sequences are MGHRA and YSYEKL. DNA for the CDR3: TGCGCCAGCAGCCCTTCCCCCGGGGCGCGGCTGACTGAAGCTTTCTTT. Amino acids: CASSPSPGARLTEAFF.

The chain employs TRBV10-2 and TRBJ1-2; a weak D match, TRBD1 (5 bases). From germline, CDR1 is WSHSY and CDR2 SAAADI. The CDR3 sequence is 17 residues long. V was trimmed by 0 bases and J by 2 bases, leaving 16 bases between them. The CDR3, as DNA: TGCGCCAGCAGTGAGTCCGGTGTGGCGGGACGCAACTATGGCTACACCTTC. Its translation: CASSESGVAGRNYGYTF.